This T cell receptor (beta chain) was observed in a study of blood T cell repertoires in COVID-19. V was pared by 6 bases and J by 6 bases, with 8 bases of the junction left unmatched. Germline CDR1 MNHEY, CDR2 SVGAGI. The CDR3 consists of 14 residues. This clone was counted a single time. Libraries were prepared by immunoSEQ multiplex PCR; TCRdb keeps only in-frame clonotypes and omits some of them. The sample contains some 200,000 clones, over 75% of which appear only once. The source of this sequence is a young man in a cohort exposed to, infected with or recovered from COVID-19 (not recorded which). V usage is TRBV6-5 and J usage is TRBJ1-5; 7 positions match TRBD1. The material sequenced was PBMCs or T cells enriched from blood (not recorded which). CDR3 nucleotides: TGTGCCAGCAGGGGTAGACAGGGACGTCAGCCCCAGCATTTT. It encodes CASRGRQGRQPQHF.